The next 8 T cell receptor beta chains were all read from a single sample in a study of human T cells and chemical hapten exposure. Blood, whole and unfractionated, served as the source for total RNA extraction. Individual cDNA molecules received unique molecular identifiers in the library. A single record per CDR3 protein comes from TCRdb applying MiXCR to the reads. The sample lists about 120,000 distinct CDR3 sequences; approximately 9.3% were seen once. The sample comprised whole blood. The receptors originated from a human donor in good health. Some clones in this sample may be carry-over from other donors' samples.

On this clonotype: One end of the junction fails to match germline, which may point to a read error. The chain employs TRBV5-5 and TRBJ2-3, with TRBD2 as a possible D gene (5 bases). The CDR3 is made up of 15 amino acids. Germline V gene sequence: CDR1 SGHKS, CDR2 YYEKEE (reference sequence). The CDR3 sequence: CASSLTASSTDAQYF. CDR3 in DNA: TGTGCCAGCAGCTTAACAGCATCTAGCACAGATGCGCAGTATTTT.

The CDR3 loop is CASRPGQVLSTGELFF. The CDR3 nucleotides read TGCGCCAGCAGACCGGGACAGGTCCTAAGCACCGGGGAGCTGTTTTTT. The gene calls are TRBV5-1 and TRBJ2-2, with 8 positions matching TRBD1. Germline CDR1 is SGHRS and CDR2 is YFSETQ. There are 16 residues in the CDR3. J was trimmed by 4 bases and V by 5 bases; bases with no gene match: 10.

This clonotype was picked up many times. Its ends do not fully match the called genes, so a read error is possible. V is TRBV20-1 and J is TRBJ1-1, with 8 bases fitting TRBD1. CDR1 and CDR2 from the germline V gene are DFQATT and SNEGSKA (reference sequence). The CDR3 runs to 14 residues. Here the CDR3 reads CSAREWTGSSEAFF. The CDR3 DNA reads TGCAGCGCTAGAGAATGGACAGGGTCGTCTGAAGCTTTCTTT.

The rearrangement joins TRBV6-2 or TRBV6-3 to TRBJ2-3; the D gene could be TRBD1 or TRBD2 (5 bases each). The CDR3 contains 17 residues. Germline CDR1 MNHEY, CDR2 SVGEGT. The V gene lost 5 bases and the J gene lost 2 bases, with 20 bases spanning the gap. CDR3 loop: CASSPGTELSLTDTQYF. Written as DNA, the CDR3 is TGTGCCAGCAGTCCAGGGACGGAGCTGTCCCTCACAGATACGCAGTATTTT.

The table lists this clonotype with many counts. The chain combines TRBV12-3 or TRBV12-4 with TRBJ1-2, with D uncertain. The ends were cut back, 2 bases at V and 2 bases at J, with 27 bases in the middle. This CDR3 region has 20 residues. The CDR3 reads CASSLYRAFLEPHQNYGYTF. The CDR3 DNA is TGTGCCAGCAGTTTATATCGGGCGTTCCTGGAGCCTCATCAAAACTATGGCTACACCTTC.

The chain carries TRBV7-9 and TRBJ2-1; 9 bases are a match to TRBD2. In germline, CDR1 is SEHNR, CDR2 FQNEAQ (reference sequence). The CDR3 totals 16 residues. Trimming took 5 bases from V and 4 from J; bases not matched to a gene: 9. CDR3 sequence reads: CASSLPGGGVYNEQFF. CDR3 bases: TGTGCCAGCAGCCTACCCGGCGGGGGGGTATACAATGAGCAGTTCTTC.

The gene calls are TRBV10-1 and TRBJ1-1; 10 nucleotides match TRBD1. Looked up from germline, CDR1 is WNHNN and CDR2 is SYGVQD (reference sequence). The V gene end was trimmed by 4 bases and the J gene end by 4 bases; junction bases not matched to a gene: 3. The CDR3 runs to 14 residues. CDR3 in DNA: TGCGCCAGCAGTGGACAGGGGGCGGCCACTGAAGCTTTCTTT. Amino acids: CASSGQGAATEAFF.

There are a few counts of this clonotype. This sequence joins TRBV7-3 and TRBJ2-7; 9 nucleotides match TRBD2. Germline V gene data show CDR1 as SGHTA and CDR2 as FQGTGA. J gave up 0 bases and V 2 bases, and 5 bases lay outside the gene matches. This CDR3 has 16 amino acids. The CDR3 is CASSLYPSGDSYEQYF. The CDR3 DNA reads as TGTGCCAGCAGCTTATACCCTAGCGGGGACTCCTACGAGCAGTACTTC.